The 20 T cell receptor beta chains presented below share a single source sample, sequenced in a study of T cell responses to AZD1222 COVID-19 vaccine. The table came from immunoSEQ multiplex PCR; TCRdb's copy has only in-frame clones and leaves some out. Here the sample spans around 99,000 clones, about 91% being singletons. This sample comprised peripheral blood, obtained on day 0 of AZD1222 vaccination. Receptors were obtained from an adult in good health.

CDR3 sequence: CASSFQGQYYGYTF. CDR3 bases: TGTGCCAGCAGCTTCCAGGGACAGTACTATGGCTACACCTTC. The V call is TRBV5-4, the J call TRBJ1-2; TRBD1 matches 7 bases. The CDR3 loop spans 14 amino acids. Germline V gene lookup returns CDR1 SGHNT and CDR2 YYREEE (reference sequence). J lost 3 bases, V lost 2 bases, and 4 bases had no gene match.

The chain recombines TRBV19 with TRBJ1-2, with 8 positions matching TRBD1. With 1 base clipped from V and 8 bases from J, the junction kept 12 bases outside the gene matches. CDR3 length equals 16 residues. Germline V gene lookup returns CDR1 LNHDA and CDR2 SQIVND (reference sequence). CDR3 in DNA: TGTGCCAGTAGTATAGGGCGACAGGGGACCGTCGGAGGCTACACCTTC. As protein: CASSIGRQGTVGGYTF.

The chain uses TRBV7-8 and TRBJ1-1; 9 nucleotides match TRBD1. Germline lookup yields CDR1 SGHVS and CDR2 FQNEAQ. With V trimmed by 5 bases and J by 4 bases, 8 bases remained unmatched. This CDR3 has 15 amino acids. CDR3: CASSRRQGGGTEAFF. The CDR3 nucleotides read TGTGCCAGCAGCCGCCGACAGGGGGGCGGCACTGAAGCTTTCTTT.

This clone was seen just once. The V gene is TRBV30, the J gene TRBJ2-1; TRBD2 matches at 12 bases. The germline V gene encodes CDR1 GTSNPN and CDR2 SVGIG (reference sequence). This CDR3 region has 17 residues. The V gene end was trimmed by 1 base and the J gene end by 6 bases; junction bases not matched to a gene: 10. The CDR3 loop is CAWSGLAGARGSNEQFF. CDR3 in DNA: TGTGCCTGGAGTGGACTAGCGGGGGCGAGGGGGAGCAATGAGCAGTTCTTC.

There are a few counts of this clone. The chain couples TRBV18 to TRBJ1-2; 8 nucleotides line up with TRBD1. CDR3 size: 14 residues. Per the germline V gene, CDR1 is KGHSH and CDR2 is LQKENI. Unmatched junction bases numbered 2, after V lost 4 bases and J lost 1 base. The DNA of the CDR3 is TGTGCCAGCTCACAAGACAGGGGTAACTATGGCTACACCTTC. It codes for CASSQDRGNYGYTF.

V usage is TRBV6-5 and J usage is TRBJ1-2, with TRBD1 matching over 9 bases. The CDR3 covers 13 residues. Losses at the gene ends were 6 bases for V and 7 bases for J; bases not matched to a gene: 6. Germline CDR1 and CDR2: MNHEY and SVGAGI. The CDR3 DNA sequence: TGTGCCAGCAGACTACAGGGGGCAGGTGGCTACACCTTC. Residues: CASRLQGAGGYTF.

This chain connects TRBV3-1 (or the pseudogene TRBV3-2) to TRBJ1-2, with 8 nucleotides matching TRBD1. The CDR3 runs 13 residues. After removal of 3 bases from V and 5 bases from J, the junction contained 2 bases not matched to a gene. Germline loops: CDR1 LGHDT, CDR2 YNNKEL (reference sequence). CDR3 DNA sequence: TGTGCCAGCAGCCATCAGGGGGCGTATGGCTACACCTTC. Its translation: CASSHQGAYGYTF.

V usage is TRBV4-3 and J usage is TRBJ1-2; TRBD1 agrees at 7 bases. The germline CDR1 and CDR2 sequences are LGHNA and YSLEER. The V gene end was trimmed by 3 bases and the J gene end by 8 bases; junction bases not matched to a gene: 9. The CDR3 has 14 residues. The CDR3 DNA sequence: TGCGCCAGCAGCCACCTTGAGGGGGCGGACGGCTACACCTTC. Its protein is CASSHLEGADGYTF.

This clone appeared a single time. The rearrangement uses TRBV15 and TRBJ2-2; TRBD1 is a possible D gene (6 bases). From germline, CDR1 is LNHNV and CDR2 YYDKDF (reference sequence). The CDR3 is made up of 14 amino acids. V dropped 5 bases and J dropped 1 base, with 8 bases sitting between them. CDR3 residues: CATSRGQNTGELFF. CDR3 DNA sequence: TGTGCCACCAGCCGGGGACAGAACACCGGGGAGCTGTTTTTT.

This CDR3 is CASSPGMGAGRSVTEAFF. CDR3 coding DNA: TGTGCCAGCAGCCCAGGTATGGGTGCAGGGAGGTCGGTCACTGAAGCTTTCTTT. The chain links TRBV7-6 to TRBJ1-1; D might be TRBD1 (5 bases). CDR1 SGHVS and CDR2 FNYEAQ come from the germline V gene. The V end lost 5 bases, the J end lost 4 bases, and 26 bases lay between the germline ends. The CDR3 is made up of 18 amino acids.

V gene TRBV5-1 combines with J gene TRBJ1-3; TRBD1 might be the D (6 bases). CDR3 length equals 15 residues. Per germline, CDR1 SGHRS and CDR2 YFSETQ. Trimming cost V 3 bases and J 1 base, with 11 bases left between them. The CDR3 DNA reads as TGCGCCAGCAGCTCGCAGGGGATATCTGGAAACACCATATATTTT. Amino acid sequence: CASSSQGISGNTIYF. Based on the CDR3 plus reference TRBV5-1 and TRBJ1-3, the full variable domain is KAGVTQTPRYLIKTRGQQVTLSCSPISGHRSVSWYQQTPGQGLQFLFEYFSETQRNKGNFPGRFSGRQFSNSRSEMNVSTLELGDSALYLCASSSQGISGNTIYFGEGSWLTVV.

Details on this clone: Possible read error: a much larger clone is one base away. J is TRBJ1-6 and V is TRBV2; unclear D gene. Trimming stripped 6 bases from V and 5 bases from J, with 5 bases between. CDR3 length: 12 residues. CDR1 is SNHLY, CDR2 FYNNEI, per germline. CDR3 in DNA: TGTGCCAGCAGGGGAGATAATTCACCCCTCCACTTT. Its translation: CASRGDNSPLHF.

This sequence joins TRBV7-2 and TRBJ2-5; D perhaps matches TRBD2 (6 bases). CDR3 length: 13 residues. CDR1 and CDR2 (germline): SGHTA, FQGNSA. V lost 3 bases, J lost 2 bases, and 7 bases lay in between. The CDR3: CASSFGGQETQYF. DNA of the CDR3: TGTGCCAGCAGCTTTGGGGGGCAAGAGACCCAGTACTTC.

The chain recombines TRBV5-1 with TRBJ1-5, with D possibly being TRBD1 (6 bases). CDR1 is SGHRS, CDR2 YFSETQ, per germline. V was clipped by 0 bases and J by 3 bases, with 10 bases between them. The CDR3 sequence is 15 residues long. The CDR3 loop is CASSLGTASNQPQHF. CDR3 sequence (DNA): TGCGCCAGCAGCTTGGGGACAGCTTCCAATCAGCCCCAGCATTTT.

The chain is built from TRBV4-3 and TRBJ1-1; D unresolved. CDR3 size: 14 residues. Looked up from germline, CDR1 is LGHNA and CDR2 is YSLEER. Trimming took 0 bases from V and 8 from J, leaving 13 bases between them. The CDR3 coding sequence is TGCGCCAGCAGCCAAGAAATTCGACAAGCCGAAGCTTTCTTT. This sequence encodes CASSQEIRQAEAFF.

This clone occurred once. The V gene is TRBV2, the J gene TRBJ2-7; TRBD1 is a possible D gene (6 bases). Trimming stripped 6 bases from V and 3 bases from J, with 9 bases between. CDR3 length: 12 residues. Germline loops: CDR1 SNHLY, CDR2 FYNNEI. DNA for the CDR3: TGTGCCAGCAGACTACAGGGCTACGAGCAGTACTTC. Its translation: CASRLQGYEQYF.

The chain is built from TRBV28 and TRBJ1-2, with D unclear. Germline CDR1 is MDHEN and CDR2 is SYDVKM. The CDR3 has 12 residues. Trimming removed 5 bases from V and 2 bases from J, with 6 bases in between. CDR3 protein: CASSLLNYGYTF. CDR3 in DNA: TGTGCCAGCAGTCTTCTCAACTATGGCTACACCTTC.

CDR3 coding DNA: TGTGCCATCAGTGAGGGACAGGCTTATGAAAAACTGTTTTTT. This codes for CAISEGQAYEKLFF. This chain links TRBV10-3 with TRBJ1-4, with 7 positions matching TRBD1. This CDR3 is 14 amino acids long. Germline-derived CDR1 and CDR2 are ENHRY and SYGVKD. The V gene end was trimmed by 2 bases and the J gene end by 6 bases; junction bases not matched to a gene: 3.

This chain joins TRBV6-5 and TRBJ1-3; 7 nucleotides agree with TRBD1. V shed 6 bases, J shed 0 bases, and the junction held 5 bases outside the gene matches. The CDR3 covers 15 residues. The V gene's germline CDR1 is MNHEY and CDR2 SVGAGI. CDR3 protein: CASRGTAYSGNTIYF. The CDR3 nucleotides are TGTGCCAGCAGGGGGACAGCGTACTCTGGAAACACCATATATTTT.

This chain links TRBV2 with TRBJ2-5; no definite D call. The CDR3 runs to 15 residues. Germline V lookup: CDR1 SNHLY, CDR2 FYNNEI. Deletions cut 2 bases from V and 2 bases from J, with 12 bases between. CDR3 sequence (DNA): TGTGCCAGCAGTGAAATAGCTTCCCCACAAGAGACCCAGTACTTC. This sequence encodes CASSEIASPQETQYF. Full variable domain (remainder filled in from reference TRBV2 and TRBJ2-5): EPEVTQTPSHQVTQMGQEVILRCVPISNHLYFYWYRQILGQKVEFLVSFYNNEISEKSEIFDDQFSVERPDGSNFTLKIRSTKLEDSAMYFCASSEIASPQETQYFGPGTRLLVL.